Below are 18 T cell receptor beta chains sequenced from a single sample in a study of blood T cells in healthy people across ages. It was with a sample-barcoded 5' primer and a J-beta primer mix that a second PCR of about 7 to 12 cycles was run. TCRdb independently ran MiXCR on the 5' RACE reads; one entry per CDR3 protein. Of over a million distinct CDR3 sequences in the sample, 45% were seen once. The sample was blood. The receptors derive from a woman aged 60-70 years in good health.

This clonotype was seen only a few times. The V gene is TRBV20-1, the J gene TRBJ2-1; no firm D call. V dropped 3 bases and J dropped 10 bases, with 10 bases sitting between them. This CDR3 region has 11 residues. The germline CDR1 and CDR2 sequences are DFQATT and SNEGSKA (reference sequence). The CDR3: CSASLRPEQFF. CDR3 nucleotide sequence: TGCAGTGCTAGCTTAAGACCGGAGCAGTTCTTC.

The rearrangement uses TRBV28 and TRBJ2-3, with D maybe TRBD2 (6 bases). Between the trimmed V and J ends, which lost 7 bases and 2 bases, there was a span of 16 bases. Germline V CDR1 and CDR2: MDHEN, SYDVKM. This CDR3 is built from 15 residues. The CDR3 loop is CASTRVRGITDTQYF. The CDR3 DNA sequence: TGTGCCAGCACTAGGGTGCGGGGAATCACAGATACGCAGTATTTT.

This chain connects TRBV20-1 to TRBJ1-6; the D gene is possibly TRBD1 (6 bases). The germline V gene has CDR1 DFQATT and CDR2 SNEGSKA (reference sequence). CDR3 length equals 16 residues. Deletions cut 0 bases from V and 7 bases from J, with 16 bases between. CDR3 nucleotides: TGCAGTGCTAGAGATCATTCACAGGGTCGGAATTCACCCCTCCACTTT. Its translation is CSARDHSQGRNSPLHF.

This chain links TRBV2 with TRBJ1-6, with unresolved D. The V gene lost 5 bases and the J gene lost 11 bases, with 10 bases spanning the gap. From germline, CDR1 is SNHLY and CDR2 FYNNEI. The length of the CDR3 is 12 residues. For the CDR3, the DNA is TGTGCCAGCAGTTCTGACCCGACACCCCTCCACTTT. It is translated as CASSSDPTPLHF.

This clonotype has only a few counts. The V call is TRBV29-1, the J call TRBJ2-7; a weak D match, TRBD2 (6 bases). V lost 0 bases, J lost 3 bases, and 15 bases lay in between. CDR3 length: 15 amino acids. Germline CDR1 is SQVTM and CDR2 is ANQGSEA. CDR3 DNA: TGCAGCGTTGAAGATCGACGGGGGTTCATCTACGAGCAGTACTTC. Protein sequence: CSVEDRRGFIYEQYF.

CDR3 region: CASKPGLGLETQYF. The CDR3 DNA follows: TGTGCCAGCAAACCGGGACTAGGTTTGGAGACCCAGTACTTC. The chain combines TRBV27 with TRBJ2-5; TRBD2 matches at 8 bases. Losses at the gene ends were 7 bases for V and 5 bases for J; bases not matched to a gene: 9. This CDR3 has 14 amino acids. Germline V gene lookup returns CDR1 MNHEY and CDR2 SMNVEV (reference sequence).

The CDR3 protein is CAGGSNQPQHF. As DNA, the CDR3 is TGTGCAGGGGGCAGCAATCAGCCCCAGCATTTT. The chain couples TRBV28 to TRBJ1-5, with TRBD1 matching 7 bases. CDR3 length equals 11 residues. Germline V gene sequence: CDR1 MDHEN, CDR2 SYDVKM.

The count of this clonotype is one. As DNA, the CDR3 is TGTGCCACCTACGGTCGCGGGAACAACGAGCAGTACTTC. It specifies CATYGRGNNEQYF. The chain couples TRBV6-5 to TRBJ2-7, with D maybe TRBD2 (6 bases). This CDR3 is 13 amino acids long. V lost 10 bases and J lost 5, with 18 bases in between. The germline gives CDR1 MNHEY, CDR2 SVGAGI.

Comments on this clonotype: With a much larger clone just one base away, this may be a read error. The chain uses TRBV29-1 and TRBJ2-7, with 8 bases that match TRBD1. Germline CDR1 is SQVTM and CDR2 is ANQGSEA. V was pared by 4 bases and J by 1 base, with 6 bases of the junction left unmatched. The CDR3 runs 14 residues. This CDR3 is CSVAAGGSSYEQYF. CDR3 DNA sequence: TGCAGCGTTGCCGCAGGGGGCTCATCCTACGAGCAGTACTTC.

DNA of the CDR3: TGTGCCAGCAGCGTAGGACAGGGGGGGAAGTACAATGAGCAGTACTTC. Amino acids: CASSVGQGGKYNEQYF. The genes are TRBV9 and TRBJ2-1; the match to TRBD1 covers 9 bases. The J call may be incorrect, as the DNA end agrees better with TRBJ2-7. The germline V gene encodes CDR1 SGDLS and CDR2 YYNGEE. The CDR3 extends over 16 amino acids.

This clonotype was seen a handful of times. The rearrangement uses TRBV5-6 and TRBJ2-4; the match to TRBD1 covers 7 bases. The CDR3 is made up of 13 amino acids. Germline V gives CDR1 SGHDT, CDR2 YYEEEE. The J segment lost 13 bases and the V segment lost 4 bases, leaving 11 bases of the junction unmatched. The CDR3 DNA reads as TGTGCCAGCAGCCCGGGACAGCCTTTAGAGCAGTACTTC. Protein product: CASSPGQPLEQYF.

The gene calls are TRBV10-2 and TRBJ1-5; 9 bases are shared with TRBD1. The CDR3 length is 17 residues. V gave up 2 bases and J gave up 4 bases; unmatched junction bases: 9. Germline lookup yields CDR1 WSHSY and CDR2 SAAADI. As DNA, the CDR3 is TGCGCCAGCAGTGAGAGGGACAGGGTTTTAGGTAATCAGCCCCAGCATTTT. It codes for CASSERDRVLGNQPQHF.

CDR3 in amino acids: CASSLVGSGGREQYF. Here the CDR3 DNA reads TGTGCCAGCAGCTTGGTTGGGTCGGGAGGGCGCGAGCAGTACTTC. J is TRBJ2-7 and V is TRBV5-4; 8 bases are a match to TRBD2. J was trimmed by 6 bases and V by 0 bases; bases with no gene match: 8. The CDR3 extends over 15 amino acids. Germline CDR1 and CDR2: SGHNT and YYREEE (reference sequence).

This clonotype appeared a few times. V is TRBV7-2 and J is TRBJ2-1, with D possibly being TRBD1 or TRBD2 (6 bases each). The V and J ends lost 4 bases and 8 bases respectively, with 18 bases between them. The CDR3 is 15 residues long. Germline assignment: CDR1 SGHTA and CDR2 FQGNSA. The CDR3 loop reads CASSSGQSREDEQFF. The CDR3 region has the DNA TGTGCCAGCAGCTCAGGACAGTCTAGGGAGGATGAGCAGTTCTTC.

This clonotype was detected once. V and J are TRBV7-8 and TRBJ2-5; the match to TRBD1 covers 9 bases. The J call is uncertain, as TRBJ2-7 better fits the DNA end. CDR3 length: 15 amino acids. Germline V CDR1 and CDR2: SGHVS, FQNEAQ. CDR3 amino acids: CASSHSDRGAYEQYF. The CDR3, as DNA: TGTGCCAGCAGCCATTCGGACAGGGGTGCCTACGAGCAGTACTTC.

This sequence joins TRBV14 and TRBJ2-3; 8 positions match TRBD2. Germline trimming cut 4 bases from V and 3 bases from J; bases unmatched to any gene: 12. The CDR3 length is 17 residues. Per germline, CDR1 SGHDN and CDR2 FVKESK. The CDR3 region is CASSPYNQREWTDTQYF. The CDR3 nucleotides are TGTGCCAGCAGCCCCTATAACCAGCGGGAGTGGACAGATACGCAGTATTTT. Based on the CDR3 plus reference TRBV14 and TRBJ2-3, the full variable domain is EAGVTQFPSHSVIEKGQTVTLRCDPISGHDNLYWYRRVMGKEIKFLLHFVKESKQDESGMPNNRFLAERTGGTYSTLKVQPAELEDSGVYFCASSPYNQREWTDTQYFGPGTRLTVL.

This clonotype has just a few counts. An end of the junction differs from the germline gene, which may be a read error. The chain carries TRBV5-1 and TRBJ1-5; D is unclear. The CDR3 has 13 amino acids. Germline assignment: CDR1 SGHRS and CDR2 YFSETQ. CDR3 nucleotide sequence: TGTGCCAGCTCACCAGGCAGCAATCAGCCCCAGCATTTT. Residues: CASSPGSNQPQHF.

The chain combines TRBV20-1 with TRBJ2-4; 9 positions agree with TRBD1. The DNA end is more similar to TRBJ2-7, so the J call may be wrong. The length of the CDR3 is 15 residues. Germline CDR1 DFQATT, CDR2 SNEGSKA (reference sequence). CDR3 bases: TGCAGTGCTAGTACTAGGGGACAGGGTTCGCGCGAGCAGTACTTC. It yields the protein CSASTRGQGSREQYF.